Below, one T cell receptor (beta chain) is given with its context. What it binds is not known. This record belongs to a study of shared clonotypes between healthy human individuals. Broader study findings: In general, naive subsets displayed greater estimated richness than memory subsets did.

The germline V gene encodes CDR1 WSHSY and CDR2 SAAADI. The CDR3 runs to 15 residues. Trimming at V came to 6 bases and at J to 7 bases, leaving 5 bases not matched to a gene. This table comes from immunoSEQ multiplex PCR, and its TCRdb copy is limited to in-frame clones, with some not included. The table shows roughly 660,000 clones, with roughly 87% occurring only once. This TCR came from a man younger than 35 in good health. Some clones in this sample may be carry-over from other donors' samples. V and J are TRBV10-2 and TRBJ2-1; 14 positions match TRBD2. Sequencing used memory CD8+ T cells from PBMCs. This sample's subset: CD45RO+ cells pooled with CCR7-negative TemRA cells. The CDR3 is CASRGTSGSMNEQFF. CDR3 DNA: TGCGCCAGCAGAGGGACTAGCGGGAGTATGAATGAGCAGTTCTTC.